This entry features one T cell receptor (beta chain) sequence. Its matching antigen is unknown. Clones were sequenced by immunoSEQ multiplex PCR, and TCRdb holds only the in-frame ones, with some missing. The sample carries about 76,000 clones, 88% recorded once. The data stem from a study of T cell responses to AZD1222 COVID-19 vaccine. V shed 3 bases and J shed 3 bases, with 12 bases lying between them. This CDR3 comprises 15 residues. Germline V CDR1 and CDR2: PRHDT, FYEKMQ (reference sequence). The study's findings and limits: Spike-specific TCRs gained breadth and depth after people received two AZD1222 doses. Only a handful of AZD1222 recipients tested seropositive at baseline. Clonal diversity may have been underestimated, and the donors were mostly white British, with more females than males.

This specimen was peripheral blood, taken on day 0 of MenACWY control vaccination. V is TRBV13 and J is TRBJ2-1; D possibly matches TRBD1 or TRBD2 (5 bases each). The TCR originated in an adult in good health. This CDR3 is CASSLGRALYNEQFF. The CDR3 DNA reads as TGTGCCAGCAGCTTGGGACGAGCCCTCTACAATGAGCAGTTCTTC.